A single sample gave rise to the 26 T cell receptor beta chains below, sequenced in a study of cytomegalovirus exposure and HLA in healthy donors. The PCR was carried out with 60 Vbeta primers and 13 Jbeta primers. Sequenced by immunoSEQ multiplex PCR; TCRdb stores in-frame clones only, minus some. The sample consists of 36,000 or so clones, around 84% of them appearing once. Input material: PBMCs. The source of these receptors is a woman aged 18 to 35 in good health and CMV-seronegative.

The rearrangement joins TRBV19 to TRBJ2-1; the D is unclear. Germline values: CDR1 LNHDA, CDR2 SQIVND (reference sequence). The CDR3 contains 13 residues. Trimming left V 7 bases short and J 0 bases short, with 7 bases between. The CDR3: CASNAVSYNEQFF. CDR3 coding DNA: TGTGCCAGTAACGCAGTCTCCTACAATGAGCAGTTCTTC.

The V gene is TRBV30, the J gene TRBJ1-4; D is unclear. This CDR3 has 16 amino acids. V dropped 0 bases and J dropped 0 bases, with 11 bases sitting between them. Per germline, CDR1 GTSNPN and CDR2 SVGIG (reference sequence). The CDR3 nucleotides are TGTGCCTGGAGTGTTCGGGGTTTGACAACTAATGAAAAACTGTTTTTT. Protein product: CAWSVRGLTTNEKLFF.

This clone was seen once. The rearrangement joins TRBV4-1 to TRBJ2-1; TRBD2 is a possible D gene (6 bases). Per the germline V gene, CDR1 is MGHRA and CDR2 is YSYEKL. The CDR3 sequence is 18 residues long. Trimming left V 0 bases short and J 4 bases short, with 19 bases between. This chain's CDR3 is CASSQDLTEAGRYNEQFF. Written as DNA, the CDR3 is TGCGCCAGCAGCCAAGATCTCACGGAGGCGGGGAGGTACAATGAGCAGTTCTTC.

V gene TRBV4-3 combines with J gene TRBJ2-7, with 8 bases matching TRBD1. Germline V gene data show CDR1 as LGHNA and CDR2 as YSLEER. With 3 bases clipped from V and 0 bases from J, the junction kept 4 bases outside the gene matches. There are 15 residues in the CDR3. The CDR3 DNA is TGCGCCAGCAGCCAGGGGACAGGTCTCTCCTACGAGCAGTACTTC. Protein product: CASSQGTGLSYEQYF.

The chain carries TRBV6-1 and TRBJ1-1, with D unclear. Between the trimmed V and J ends, which lost 8 bases and 5 bases, there was a span of 18 bases. The CDR3 sequence is 14 residues long. Germline V gene lookup returns CDR1 MNHNS and CDR2 SASEGT. CDR3 protein: CASEQLSGGTEAFF. CDR3 coding DNA: TGTGCCAGCGAACAACTGAGCGGAGGGACTGAAGCTTTCTTT.

The genes are TRBV30 and TRBJ1-3; tentative D call: TRBD1 (5 bases). The V end was cut by 3 bases, the J end by 4 bases, with 16 bases between. Looked up from germline, CDR1 is GTSNPN and CDR2 is SVGIG (reference sequence). There are 15 residues in the CDR3. CDR3 loop: CAWRGGGVRGNTIYF. As DNA, the CDR3 is TGTGCCTGGAGGGGCGGAGGGGTCAGAGGAAACACCATATATTTT.

This chain joins TRBV19 and TRBJ1-1; D call uncertain. Trimming cost V 4 bases and J 11 bases, with 11 bases left between them. There are 11 residues in the CDR3. Germline V lookup: CDR1 LNHDA, CDR2 SQIVND (reference sequence). The CDR3 nucleotides are TGTGCCAGTAGTACGGGTAAGAGGGCTTTCTTT. It codes for CASSTGKRAFF. The whole variable domain, filled in from reference TRBV19 and TRBJ1-1, reads DGGITQSPKYLFRKEGQNVTLSCEQNLNHDAMYWYRQDPGQGLRLIYYSQIVNDFQKGDIAEGYSVSREKKESFPLTVTSAQKNPTAFYLCASSTGKRAFFGQGTRLTVV.

J is TRBJ2-1 and V is TRBV5-1; D may be TRBD2 (6 bases). Trimming removed 1 base from V and 1 base from J, with 9 bases in between. This CDR3 has 15 amino acids. The V gene's germline CDR1 is SGHRS and CDR2 YFSETQ. CDR3 sequence: CASSLQSGSYNEQFF. The DNA for the CDR3 is TGCGCCAGCAGCTTGCAAAGCGGGTCCTACAATGAGCAGTTCTTC.

J is TRBJ2-1 and V is TRBV29-1; TRBD2 matches at 9 bases. The CDR3 contains 14 residues. V shed 6 bases, J shed 3 bases, and the junction held 6 bases outside the gene matches. CDR1 SQVTM and CDR2 ANQGSEA come from the germline V gene. The CDR3, as DNA: TGCAGCGTGGAGGGACTAGCTGACTACAATGAGCAGTTCTTC. Its protein is CSVEGLADYNEQFF.

This clone has a handful of counts. J is TRBJ2-5 and V is TRBV2; possible D gene TRBD2, 5 bases. Trimming took off 1 base at V and 5 bases at J, with 14 bases between the two ends. The CDR3 sequence is 15 residues long. The V gene's germline CDR1 is SNHLY and CDR2 FYNNEI. This CDR3 reads CASSEGTSNWETQYF. In nucleotides, the CDR3 is TGTGCCAGCAGTGAAGGAACTAGTAACTGGGAGACCCAGTACTTC.

The V gene is TRBV2, the J gene TRBJ1-2; D uncertain. CDR3 size: 16 residues. The germline V and J ends were trimmed by 4 bases and 4 bases, with 19 bases remaining between them. Germline V gene data show CDR1 as SNHLY and CDR2 as FYNNEI. The CDR3 DNA sequence: TGTGCCAGCAGTGCGGTCAGCTCCTCAGGAGGCTATGGCTACACCTTC. The encoded protein is CASSAVSSSGGYGYTF.

The chain carries TRBV5-1 and TRBJ2-1; TRBD2 might be the D (6 bases). CDR1 and CDR2 from the germline V gene are SGHRS and YFSETQ. The V end was cut by 2 bases, the J end by 2 bases, with 14 bases between. This CDR3 is built from 16 residues. CDR3 coding DNA: TGCGCCAGCAGCTTCGTGGGGGGTTGGCCCTACAATGAGCAGTTCTTC. Translation: CASSFVGGWPYNEQFF.

There are a few counts of this clone. The chain has TRBV6-1 and TRBJ1-1; D remains ambiguous. V was pared by 4 bases and J by 6 bases, with 9 bases between. The CDR3 is made up of 12 amino acids. Germline assignment: CDR1 MNHNS and CDR2 SASEGT. CDR3 region: CASSGSGAEAFF. The CDR3 region has the DNA TGTGCCAGCAGTGGAAGCGGGGCTGAAGCTTTCTTT.

The chain joins TRBV7-2 to TRBJ2-3; D unresolved. Trimming took 5 bases from V and 2 from J, leaving 5 bases between them. The CDR3 length is 12 residues. CDR1 SGHTA and CDR2 FQGNSA come from the germline V gene. CDR3 in amino acids: CASSVITDTQYF. DNA for the CDR3: TGTGCCAGCAGCGTAATCACAGATACGCAGTATTTT.

The genes are TRBV19 and TRBJ2-7; TRBD1 agrees at 10 bases. Germline V gives CDR1 LNHDA, CDR2 SQIVND (reference sequence). CDR3 length: 16 residues. Trimming removed 6 bases from V and 1 base from J; junction bases left unmatched: 9. This CDR3 reads CASRDAGQGDSYEQYF. CDR3 nucleotide sequence: TGTGCCAGTAGGGACGCTGGACAGGGGGATTCCTACGAGCAGTACTTC.

The V gene is TRBV9, the J gene TRBJ2-2; D remains ambiguous. The CDR3 extends over 17 amino acids. The germline V gene encodes CDR1 SGDLS and CDR2 YYNGEE. V lost 0 bases and J 4 bases, leaving 16 bases between the germline ends. This CDR3 reads CASSVEFVVPGTGELFF. CDR3 in DNA: TGTGCCAGCAGCGTAGAGTTCGTGGTACCGGGCACCGGGGAGCTGTTTTTT.

The chain recombines TRBV2 with TRBJ1-3; 10 nucleotides match TRBD1. The CDR3 runs 15 residues. Germline V gene data show CDR1 as SNHLY and CDR2 as FYNNEI. After removal of 9 bases from V and 0 bases from J, the junction contained 5 bases not matched to a gene. The CDR3 DNA follows: TGTGCCAGTAAGGGACAGGGGACCTCTGGAAACACCATATATTTT. It yields the protein CASKGQGTSGNTIYF.

The chain is built from TRBV27 and TRBJ2-7; 7 bases match TRBD1. This CDR3 spans 16 amino acids. The V gene's germline CDR1 is MNHEY and CDR2 SMNVEV (reference sequence). The ends lost 2 bases at V and 4 bases at J; junction bases unmatched: 11. CDR3 sequence reads: CASSLVRAGGGYEQYF. CDR3 DNA sequence: TGTGCCAGCAGTTTAGTCCGGGCAGGGGGTGGATACGAGCAGTACTTC.

V is TRBV18 and J is TRBJ2-1; D possibly corresponds to TRBD2 (6 bases). The V gene's germline CDR1 is KGHSH and CDR2 LQKENI. The CDR3 covers 16 residues. V dropped 6 bases and J dropped 1 base, with 16 bases sitting between them. Written as DNA, the CDR3 is TGTGCCAGCTCTCAAACTAGCTTTGGGTCCTACAATGAGCAGTTCTTC. Its translation: CASSQTSFGSYNEQFF.

The chain has TRBV5-3 and TRBJ2-1; 10 nucleotides match TRBD1. TRBV5-3 is given ORF status, its function remaining uncertain. The J segment lost 3 bases and the V segment lost 0 bases, leaving 9 bases of the junction unmatched. This CDR3 comprises 18 residues. The CDR3 DNA follows: TGTGCCAGAAGCTTGGCCGACTCGGGGACAGGGGACTACAATGAGCAGTTCTTC. It codes for CARSLADSGTGDYNEQFF.

A remark on this clone: One end of the junction is discordant with germline, which a read error may explain. This chain joins TRBV4-1 and TRBJ1-2; D remains ambiguous. This CDR3 has 17 residues. Germline CDR1 and CDR2: MGHRA and YSYEKL. The CDR3 loop reads CASSQDPTKDGNYGYPF. CDR3 nucleotide sequence: TGCGCCAGCAGCCAAGATCCAACCAAGGACGGGAACTATGGCTACCCCTTC.

The rearrangement links TRBV5-4 to TRBJ1-2, with TRBD1 matching over 8 bases. The CDR3 totals 17 residues. CDR1 is SGHNT and CDR2 is YYREEE in the germline V gene (reference sequence). With V trimmed by 6 bases and J by 5 bases, 18 bases remained unmatched. The CDR3 reads CASTLFRGPYGLYGYTF. In DNA form, the CDR3 reads TGTGCCAGCACCCTGTTCAGGGGGCCATATGGTCTGTATGGCTACACCTTC.

This sequence joins TRBV9 and TRBJ2-2, with 10 nucleotides matching TRBD1. Germline lookup yields CDR1 SGDLS and CDR2 YYNGEE. With 3 bases clipped from V and 4 bases from J, the junction kept 9 bases outside the gene matches. The CDR3 loop spans 17 amino acids. The CDR3 here is CASSDDRGRTVTGELFF. In DNA, the CDR3 is TGTGCCAGCAGCGATGACAGGGGGCGCACGGTCACCGGGGAGCTGTTTTTT.

This clone turned up a few times. The CDR3, as DNA: TGTGCCAGCAGCATACAGGGGCCGGGACAGGGGGATCAGCCCCAGCATTTT. Translated, it gives CASSIQGPGQGDQPQHF. V usage is TRBV7-6 and J usage is TRBJ1-5, with TRBD1 matching 11 bases. CDR1 and CDR2 (germline): SGHVS, FNYEAQ. This CDR3 is 17 amino acids long. With 5 bases clipped from V and 5 bases from J, the junction kept 11 bases outside the gene matches.

The count of this clone is one. This chain links TRBV14 with TRBJ2-5; 9 bases fit TRBD2. Germline loops: CDR1 SGHDN, CDR2 FVKESK. The CDR3 is 14 amino acids. Trimming cost V 3 bases and J 4 bases; bases outside gene matches: 3. For the CDR3, the DNA is TGTGCCAGCAGCCACGGGACTAGCAGAGAGACCCAGTACTTC. It specifies CASSHGTSRETQYF.

The V and J genes are TRBV19 and TRBJ1-2; maybe TRBD1 (5 bases). Trimming cost V 3 bases and J 6 bases, with 11 bases left between them. In germline, CDR1 is LNHDA, CDR2 SQIVND (reference sequence). The CDR3 length is 13 residues. The CDR3 coding sequence is TGTGCCAGTAGTATGGGCTCAGGGAATGGCTACACCTTC. It is translated as CASSMGSGNGYTF. The full variable domain, rest sourced from reference TRBV19 and TRBJ1-2, is DGGITQSPKYLFRKEGQNVTLSCEQNLNHDAMYWYRQDPGQGLRLIYYSQIVNDFQKGDIAEGYSVSREKKESFPLTVTSAQKNPTAFYLCASSMGSGNGYTFGSGTRLTVV.